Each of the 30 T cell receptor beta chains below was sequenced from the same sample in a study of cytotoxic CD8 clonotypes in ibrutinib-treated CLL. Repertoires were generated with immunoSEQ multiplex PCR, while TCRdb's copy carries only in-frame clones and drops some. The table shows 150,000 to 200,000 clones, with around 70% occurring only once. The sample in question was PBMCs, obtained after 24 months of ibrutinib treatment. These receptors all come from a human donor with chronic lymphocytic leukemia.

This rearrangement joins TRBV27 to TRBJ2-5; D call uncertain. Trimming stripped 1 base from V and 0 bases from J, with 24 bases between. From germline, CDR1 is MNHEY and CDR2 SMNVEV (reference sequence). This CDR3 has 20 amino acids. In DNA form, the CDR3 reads TGTGCCAGCAGTTTATTCGCGATGGGCCCCCTACAAGGGTACCAAGAGACCCAGTACTTC. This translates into CASSLFAMGPLQGYQETQYF.

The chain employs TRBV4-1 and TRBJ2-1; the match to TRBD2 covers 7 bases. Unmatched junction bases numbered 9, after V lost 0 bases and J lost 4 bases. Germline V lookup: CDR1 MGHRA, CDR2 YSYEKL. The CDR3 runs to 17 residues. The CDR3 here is CASSQDTALAVYNEQFF. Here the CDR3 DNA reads TGCGCCAGCAGCCAAGATACGGCGCTAGCGGTTTACAATGAGCAGTTCTTC.

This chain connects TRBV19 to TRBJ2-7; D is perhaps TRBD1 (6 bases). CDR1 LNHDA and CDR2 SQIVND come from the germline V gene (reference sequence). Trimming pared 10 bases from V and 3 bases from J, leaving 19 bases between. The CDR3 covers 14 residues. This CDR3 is CATRDTEWIYEQYF. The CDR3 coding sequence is TGTGCCACCCGGGACACCGAGTGGATCTACGAGCAGTACTTC.

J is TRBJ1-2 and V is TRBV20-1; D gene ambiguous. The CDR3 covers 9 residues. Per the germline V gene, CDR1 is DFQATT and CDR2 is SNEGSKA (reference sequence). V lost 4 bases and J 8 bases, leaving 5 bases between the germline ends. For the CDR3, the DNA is TGCAGTGCTAAACGGGGCTACACCTTC. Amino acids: CSAKRGYTF.

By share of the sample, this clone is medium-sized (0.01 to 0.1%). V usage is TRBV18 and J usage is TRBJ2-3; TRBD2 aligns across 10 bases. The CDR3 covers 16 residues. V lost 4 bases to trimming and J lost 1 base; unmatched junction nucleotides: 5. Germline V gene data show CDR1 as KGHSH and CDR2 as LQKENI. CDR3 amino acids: CASSLLAGAGTDTQYF. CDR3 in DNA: TGTGCCAGCTCACTCCTAGCGGGAGCCGGCACAGATACGCAGTATTTT.

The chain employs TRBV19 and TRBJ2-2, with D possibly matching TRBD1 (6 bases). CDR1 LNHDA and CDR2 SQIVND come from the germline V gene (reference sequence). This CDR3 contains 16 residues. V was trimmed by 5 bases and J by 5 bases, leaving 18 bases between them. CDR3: CASSPSRGEETGELFF. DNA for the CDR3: TGTGCCAGTAGTCCCAGCAGGGGCGAGGAGACCGGGGAGCTGTTTTTT.

The CDR3 nucleotides are TGTGCCAGTAGTATAGGAGGCATTACCGGGGAGCTGTTTTTT. Protein: CASSIGGITGELFF. The chain carries TRBV19 and TRBJ2-2; D unresolved. Germline V gene sequence: CDR1 LNHDA, CDR2 SQIVND (reference sequence). The CDR3 spans 14 residues. V lost 1 base and J lost 5, with 8 bases in between.

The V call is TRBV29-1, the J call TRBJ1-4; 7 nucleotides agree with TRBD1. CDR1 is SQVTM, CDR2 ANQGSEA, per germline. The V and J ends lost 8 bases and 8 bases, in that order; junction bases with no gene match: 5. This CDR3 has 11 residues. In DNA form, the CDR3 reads TGCAGCCACCCAGGGGGGGAAAAACTGTTTTTT. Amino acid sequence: CSHPGGEKLFF.

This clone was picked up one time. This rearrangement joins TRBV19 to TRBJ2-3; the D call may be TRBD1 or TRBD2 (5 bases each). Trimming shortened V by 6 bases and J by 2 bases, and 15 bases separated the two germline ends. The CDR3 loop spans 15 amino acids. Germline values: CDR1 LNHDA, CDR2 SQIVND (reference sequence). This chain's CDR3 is CASSRGGMYTDTQYF. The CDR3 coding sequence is TGTGCCAGTAGCCGTGGGGGAATGTACACAGATACGCAGTATTTT.

CDR3 region: CAISSGLHGYTF. CDR3 DNA: TGTGCCATCAGTTCCGGCTTACATGGCTACACCTTC. V usage is TRBV10-3 and J usage is TRBJ1-2; no reliable D call. Germline values: CDR1 ENHRY, CDR2 SYGVKD. The CDR3 has 12 amino acids. Trimming took 5 bases from V and 6 from J, leaving 10 bases between them.

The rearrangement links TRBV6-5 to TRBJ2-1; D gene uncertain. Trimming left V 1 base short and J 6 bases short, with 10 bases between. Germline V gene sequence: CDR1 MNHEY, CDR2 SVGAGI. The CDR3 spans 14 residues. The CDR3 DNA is TGTGCCAGCAGTTACTACCCAGAGAGCAATGAGCAGTTCTTC. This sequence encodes CASSYYPESNEQFF.

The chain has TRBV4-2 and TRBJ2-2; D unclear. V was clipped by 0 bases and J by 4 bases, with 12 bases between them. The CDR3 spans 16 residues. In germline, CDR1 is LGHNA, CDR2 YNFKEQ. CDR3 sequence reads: CASSQEIGRATGELFF. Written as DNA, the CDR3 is TGTGCCAGCAGCCAAGAAATAGGACGTGCCACCGGGGAGCTGTTTTTT.

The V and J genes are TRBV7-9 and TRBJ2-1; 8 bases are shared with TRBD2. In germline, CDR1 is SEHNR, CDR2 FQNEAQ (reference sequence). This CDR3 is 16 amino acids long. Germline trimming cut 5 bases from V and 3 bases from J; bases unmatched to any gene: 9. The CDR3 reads CASSPRAGARYNEQFF. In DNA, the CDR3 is TGTGCCAGCAGCCCAAGAGCGGGAGCCCGCTACAATGAGCAGTTCTTC. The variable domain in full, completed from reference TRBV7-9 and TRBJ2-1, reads DTGVSQNPRHKITKRGQNVTFRCDPISEHNRLYWYRQTLGQGPEFLTYFQNEAQLEKSRLLSDRFSAERPKGSFSTLEIQRTEQGDSAMYLCASSPRAGARYNEQFFGPGTRLTVL.

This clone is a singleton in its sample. The CDR3 DNA reads TGTGCCAGCACCCGTAGTGGACTAGCGGGGGACGAGCAGTACTTC. It yields the protein CASTRSGLAGDEQYF. The V gene is TRBV9, the J gene TRBJ2-7, with 13 bases matching TRBD2. This CDR3 is 15 amino acids long. CDR1 SGDLS and CDR2 YYNGEE come from the germline V gene. V shed 6 bases, J shed 5 bases, and the junction held 8 bases outside the gene matches.

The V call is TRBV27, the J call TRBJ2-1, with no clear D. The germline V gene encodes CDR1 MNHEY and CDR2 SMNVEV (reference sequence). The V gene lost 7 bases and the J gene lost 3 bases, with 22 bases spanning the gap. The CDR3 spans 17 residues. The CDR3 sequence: CASTPMTPPSDYNEQFF. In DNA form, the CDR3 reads TGTGCCAGCACCCCTATGACTCCTCCCAGTGACTACAATGAGCAGTTCTTC.

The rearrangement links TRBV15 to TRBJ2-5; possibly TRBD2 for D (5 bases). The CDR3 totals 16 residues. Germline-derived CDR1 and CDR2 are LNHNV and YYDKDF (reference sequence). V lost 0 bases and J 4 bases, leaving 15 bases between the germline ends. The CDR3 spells CATSRDRLGVRETQYF. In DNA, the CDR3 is TGTGCCACCAGCAGAGATCGTTTGGGAGTTAGAGAGACCCAGTACTTC. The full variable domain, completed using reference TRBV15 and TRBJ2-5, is DAMVIQNPRYQVTQFGKPVTLSCSQTLNHNVMYWYQQKSSQAPKLLFHYYDKDFNNEADTPDNFQSRRPNTSFCFLDIRSPGLGDTAMYLCATSRDRLGVRETQYFGPGTRLLVL.

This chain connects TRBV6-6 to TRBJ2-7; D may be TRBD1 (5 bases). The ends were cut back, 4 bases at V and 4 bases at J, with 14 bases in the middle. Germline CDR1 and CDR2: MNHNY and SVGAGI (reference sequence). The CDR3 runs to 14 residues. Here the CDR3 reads CASSLRQSRYEQYF. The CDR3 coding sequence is TGTGCCAGCAGTTTGAGACAGTCACGGTACGAGCAGTACTTC.

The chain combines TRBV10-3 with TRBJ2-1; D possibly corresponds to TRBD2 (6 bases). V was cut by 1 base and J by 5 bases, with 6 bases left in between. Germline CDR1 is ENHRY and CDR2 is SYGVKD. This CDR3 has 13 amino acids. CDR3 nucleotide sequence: TGTGCCATCAGTGAGTGGGGGGACAATGAGCAGTTCTTC. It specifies CAISEWGDNEQFF.

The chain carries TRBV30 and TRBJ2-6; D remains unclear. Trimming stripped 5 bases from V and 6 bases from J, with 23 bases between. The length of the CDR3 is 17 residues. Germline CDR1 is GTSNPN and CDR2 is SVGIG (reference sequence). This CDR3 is CAWLAPARTYQANVLTF. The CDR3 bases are TGTGCCTGGCTCGCCCCAGCCAGAACGTACCAGGCCAACGTCCTGACTTTC.

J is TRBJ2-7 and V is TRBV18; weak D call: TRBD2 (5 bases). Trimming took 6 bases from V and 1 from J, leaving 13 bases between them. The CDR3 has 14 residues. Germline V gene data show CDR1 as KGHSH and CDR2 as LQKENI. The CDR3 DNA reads TGTGCCAGCTCCCTTGGGAGAACATCCTACGAGCAGTACTTC. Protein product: CASSLGRTSYEQYF.

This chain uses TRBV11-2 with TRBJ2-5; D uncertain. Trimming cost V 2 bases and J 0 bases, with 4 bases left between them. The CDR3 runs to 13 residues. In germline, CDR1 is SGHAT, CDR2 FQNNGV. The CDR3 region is CASSLWYQETQYF. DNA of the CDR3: TGTGCCAGCAGCTTATGGTACCAAGAGACCCAGTACTTC.

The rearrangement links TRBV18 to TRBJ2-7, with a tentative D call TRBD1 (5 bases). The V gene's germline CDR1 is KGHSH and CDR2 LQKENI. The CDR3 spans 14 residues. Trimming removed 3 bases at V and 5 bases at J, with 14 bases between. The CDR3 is CASSPQGASDEQYF. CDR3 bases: TGTGCCAGCTCACCTCAAGGGGCGTCTGACGAGCAGTACTTC.

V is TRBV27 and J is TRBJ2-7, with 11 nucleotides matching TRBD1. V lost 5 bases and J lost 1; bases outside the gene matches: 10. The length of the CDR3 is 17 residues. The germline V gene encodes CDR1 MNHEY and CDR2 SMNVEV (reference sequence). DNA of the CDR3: TGTGCCAGCAGTCTCCGAATGGACAGGGGGCCTTCCTACGAGCAGTACTTC. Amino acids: CASSLRMDRGPSYEQYF.

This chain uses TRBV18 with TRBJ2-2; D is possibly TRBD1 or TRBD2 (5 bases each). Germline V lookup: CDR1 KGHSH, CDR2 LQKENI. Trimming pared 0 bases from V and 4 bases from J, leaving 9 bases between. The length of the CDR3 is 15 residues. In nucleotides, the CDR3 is TGTGCCAGCTCACCACCGACTGGGACCACCGGGGAGCTGTTTTTT. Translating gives CASSPPTGTTGELFF.

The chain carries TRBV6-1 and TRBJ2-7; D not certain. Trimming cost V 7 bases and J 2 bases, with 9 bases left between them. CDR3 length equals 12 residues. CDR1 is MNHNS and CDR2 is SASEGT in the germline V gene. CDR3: CASTDPPYEQYF. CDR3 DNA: TGTGCCAGCACGGATCCGCCCTACGAGCAGTACTTC.

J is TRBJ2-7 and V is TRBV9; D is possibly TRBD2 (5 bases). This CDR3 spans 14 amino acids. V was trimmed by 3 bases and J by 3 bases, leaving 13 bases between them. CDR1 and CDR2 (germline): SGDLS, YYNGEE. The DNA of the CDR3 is TGTGCCAGCAGCGGCACTACAAGCGGCTACGAGCAGTACTTC. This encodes CASSGTTSGYEQYF.

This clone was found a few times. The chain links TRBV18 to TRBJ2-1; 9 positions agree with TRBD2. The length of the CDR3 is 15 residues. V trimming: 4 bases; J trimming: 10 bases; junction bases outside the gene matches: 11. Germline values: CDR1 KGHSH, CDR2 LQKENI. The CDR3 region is CASSQTGTSPKEQFF. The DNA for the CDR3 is TGTGCCAGCTCACAAACCGGGACTAGCCCCAAAGAGCAGTTCTTC.

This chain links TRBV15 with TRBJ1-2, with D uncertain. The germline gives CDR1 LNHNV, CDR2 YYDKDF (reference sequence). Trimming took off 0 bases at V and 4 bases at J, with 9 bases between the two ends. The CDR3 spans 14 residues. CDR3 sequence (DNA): TGTGCCACCAGCAGAGAGGTATCAGGCTATGGCTACACCTTC. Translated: CATSREVSGYGYTF.

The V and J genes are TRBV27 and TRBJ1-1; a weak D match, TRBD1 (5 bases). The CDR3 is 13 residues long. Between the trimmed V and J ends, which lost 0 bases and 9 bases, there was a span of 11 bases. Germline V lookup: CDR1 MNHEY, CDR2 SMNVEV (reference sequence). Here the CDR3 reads CASSLSSGTKAFF. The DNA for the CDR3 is TGTGCCAGCAGTTTATCCTCCGGGACTAAAGCTTTCTTT.

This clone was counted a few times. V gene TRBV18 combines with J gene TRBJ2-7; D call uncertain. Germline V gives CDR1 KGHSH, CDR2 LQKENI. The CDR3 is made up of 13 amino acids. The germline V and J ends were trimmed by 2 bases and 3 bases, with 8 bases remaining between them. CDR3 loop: CASSPSSVYEQYF. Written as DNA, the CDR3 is TGTGCCAGCTCACCAAGTTCGGTCTACGAGCAGTACTTC. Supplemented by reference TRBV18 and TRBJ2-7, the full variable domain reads NAGVMQNPRHLVRRRGQEARLRCSPMKGHSHVYWYRQLPEEGLKFMVYLQKENIIDESGMPKERFSAEFPKEGPSILRIQQVVRGDSAAYFCASSPSSVYEQYFGPGTRLTVT.